The 25 T cell receptor beta chains below were found in one sample sequenced in a study of beta chain features in type 1 diabetes. Findings and caveats of the study: All four CD4+ subsets from Type 1 diabetes patients carried moderately but significantly shorter TCRB CDR3s.

The investigators reverse transcribed all of the isolated RNA, so they sequenced expressed TCRB transcripts. Measured with immunoSEQ multiplex PCR; TCRdb has only the in-frame clones, and not every one. The sample gives approximately 250,000 clones, about 11% of which show up once; around 0.018% is in the top ten. Their antigens remain unidentified. Material for sequencing was naive CD4+ T cells from blood. Source of these receptors: a man under 40 with type 1 diabetes.

This clone was seen a handful of times. The chain combines TRBV28 with TRBJ2-2; D gene unclear. Germline assignment: CDR1 MDHEN and CDR2 SYDVKM. The CDR3 is 12 amino acids. Trimming stripped 1 base from V and 7 bases from J, with 4 bases between. In DNA form, the CDR3 reads TGTGCCAGCAGTTTATTCGGCGGGGAGCTGTTTTTT. It yields the protein CASSLFGGELFF.

CDR3 sequence (DNA): TGTGCCACCAGCAGAGATAACAGTGCTAATGAAAAACTGTTTTTT. This sequence encodes CATSRDNSANEKLFF. The chain is built from TRBV15 and TRBJ1-4; D is uncertain. This CDR3 has 15 residues. Trimming stripped 0 bases from V and 3 bases from J, with 8 bases between. The germline gives CDR1 LNHNV, CDR2 YYDKDF (reference sequence).

This sequence joins TRBV9 and TRBJ2-2; the D gene is possibly TRBD2 (7 bases). V gave up 4 bases and J gave up 2 bases, with 12 bases separating them. The CDR3 has 15 amino acids. The V gene's germline CDR1 is SGDLS and CDR2 YYNGEE. The CDR3 loop reads CASSRRGGNTGELFF. The DNA of the CDR3 is TGTGCCAGCAGCCGGAGGGGGGGAAACACCGGGGAGCTGTTTTTT.

The rearrangement uses TRBV30 and TRBJ1-2, with 9 bases fitting TRBD1. The CDR3 sequence is 13 residues long. Germline CDR1 is GTSNPN and CDR2 is SVGIG (reference sequence). Losses at the gene ends were 6 bases for V and 8 bases for J; bases not matched to a gene: 10. CDR3 nucleotides: TGTGCCTGCCCCCAGGACAGGGGAGTAGGCTACACCTTC. This translates into CACPQDRGVGYTF.

This clone was seen a handful of times. The gene calls are TRBV7-9 and TRBJ2-1; possibly TRBD1 for D (6 bases). Trimming removed 8 bases from V and 0 bases from J, with 11 bases in between. The CDR3 covers 14 residues. Germline V lookup: CDR1 SEHNR, CDR2 FQNEAQ (reference sequence). In DNA form, the CDR3 reads TGTGCCAGCGCGAGGGGGAGCTCCTACAATGAGCAGTTCTTC. Translated: CASARGSSYNEQFF.

This clone was found a few times. J is TRBJ2-7 and V is TRBV16, with TRBD1 identical over 9 bases. The V segment lost 4 bases and the J segment 8 bases; nucleotides outside the gene matches: 9. In germline, CDR1 is KGHSY, CDR2 FQNENV. The CDR3 covers 14 residues. The CDR3 DNA is TGTGCCAGCAGCCTCGGGACAGGGCCCGGTCAGCAGTACTTC. This sequence encodes CASSLGTGPGQQYF.

The chain carries TRBV7-9 and TRBJ2-1; possible D gene TRBD1, 5 bases. The CDR3 sequence is 12 residues long. Germline assignment: CDR1 SEHNR and CDR2 FQNEAQ (reference sequence). The ends were cut back, 3 bases at V and 10 bases at J, with 10 bases in the middle. The CDR3 sequence: CASSFDSGEQFF. DNA of the CDR3: TGTGCCAGCAGCTTTGACTCAGGGGAGCAGTTCTTC.

The rearrangement links TRBV18 to TRBJ1-2; 7 positions match TRBD1. This CDR3 comprises 15 residues. The V and J ends lost 2 bases and 3 bases, in that order; junction bases with no gene match: 6. Germline V gives CDR1 KGHSH, CDR2 LQKENI. CDR3 in amino acids: CASSPRDSRYYGYTF. The CDR3 bases are TGTGCCAGCTCACCAAGGGACAGCAGATACTATGGCTACACCTTC.

The chain is built from TRBV5-1 and TRBJ2-5, with D unresolved. Between the trimmed V and J ends, which lost 0 bases and 4 bases, there was a span of 7 bases. This CDR3 is built from 13 residues. The germline gives CDR1 SGHRS, CDR2 YFSETQ. This chain's CDR3 is CASSLAPGETQYF. The CDR3 DNA is TGCGCCAGCAGCTTGGCTCCGGGAGAGACCCAGTACTTC.

This clone was observed a few times. The chain uses TRBV9 and TRBJ2-2, with D perhaps TRBD2 (5 bases). The V gene's germline CDR1 is SGDLS and CDR2 YYNGEE. This CDR3 is 13 amino acids long. Trimming took 6 bases from V and 4 from J, leaving 10 bases between them. The CDR3 here is CASTRSGTGELFF. The CDR3 DNA follows: TGTGCCAGCACTCGAAGCGGCACCGGGGAGCTGTTTTTT. Looking up the rest from reference TRBV9 and TRBJ2-2 gives the full variable domain: DSGVTQTPKHLITATGQRVTLRCSPRSGDLSVYWYQQSLDQGLQFLIQYYNGEERAKGNILERFSAQQFPDLHSELNLSSLELGDSALYFCASTRSGTGELFFGEGSRLTVL.

V and J are TRBV5-6 and TRBJ2-3, with D tentatively TRBD1 (6 bases). Germline CDR1 and CDR2: SGHDT and YYEEEE. The length of the CDR3 is 14 residues. Between the trimmed V and J ends, which lost 5 bases and 5 bases, there was a span of 15 bases. The CDR3 DNA is TGTGCCAGCAGGCCGGGACAACCGGGAGATACGCAGTATTTT. Protein product: CASRPGQPGDTQYF. The whole variable domain, filled in from reference TRBV5-6 and TRBJ2-3, reads DAGVTQSPTHLIKTRGQQVTLRCSPKSGHDTVSWYQQALGQGPQFIFQYYEEEERQRGNFPDRFSGHQFPNYSSELNVNALLLGDSALYLCASRPGQPGDTQYFGPGTRLTVL.

J is TRBJ2-1 and V is TRBV5-4; 9 bases fit TRBD2. Germline trimming cut 1 base from V and 6 bases from J; bases unmatched to any gene: 2. Germline CDR1 and CDR2: SGHNT and YYREEE (reference sequence). The CDR3 runs 14 residues. CDR3 in DNA: TGTGCCAGCAGCTTGTGGACTAGCGTCAATGAGCAGTTCTTC. It translates to CASSLWTSVNEQFF.

Regarding this clone: Other DNA sequences in the same sample also yield this CDR3. J is TRBJ1-2 and V is TRBV18; tentative D call: TRBD1 (5 bases). CDR1 is KGHSH and CDR2 is LQKENI in the germline V gene. V was pared by 3 bases and J by 1 base, with 6 bases between. The CDR3 covers 13 residues. CDR3 protein: CASSPTDNYGYTF. In DNA, the CDR3 is TGTGCCAGCTCACCGACAGATAACTATGGCTACACCTTC.

CDR3 residues: CASSARGDGGNTIYF. In DNA, the CDR3 is TGTGCCAGCAGCGCTCGGGGGGACGGAGGAAACACCATATATTTT. V and J are TRBV9 and TRBJ1-3; a weak D match, TRBD1 (5 bases). Germline V gives CDR1 SGDLS, CDR2 YYNGEE. V shed 3 bases and J shed 4 bases, with 14 bases lying between them. CDR3 size: 15 residues.

This sequence joins TRBV29-1 and TRBJ1-1; no definite D call. The CDR3 runs to 11 residues. The germline V gene encodes CDR1 SQVTM and CDR2 ANQGSEA. V was trimmed by 7 bases and J by 0 bases, leaving 6 bases between them. For the CDR3, the DNA is TGCAGCGGCCGAGTGAACACTGAAGCTTTCTTT. It yields the protein CSGRVNTEAFF.

V usage is TRBV4-3 and J usage is TRBJ2-4; no reliable D call. Germline V CDR1 and CDR2: LGHNA, YSLEER. Deletions cut 2 bases from V and 0 bases from J, with 5 bases between. This CDR3 has 14 residues. The CDR3 sequence: CASSQTGAKNIQYF. The CDR3 DNA is TGCGCCAGCAGCCAAACTGGAGCCAAAAACATTCAGTACTTC.

The chain recombines TRBV7-9 with TRBJ2-1, with 12 bases lining up with TRBD2. CDR3 size: 14 residues. The junction had 6 bases not matched to a gene; V was cut back by 7 bases and J by 8 bases. Germline-derived CDR1 and CDR2 are SEHNR and FQNEAQ (reference sequence). This CDR3 reads CASTPSGGAHEQFF. DNA for the CDR3: TGTGCCAGCACCCCTAGCGGGGGGGCTCATGAGCAGTTCTTC.

In the case of this clone: The sample carries other DNA sequences with the same CDR3. The chain combines TRBV20-1 with TRBJ2-3; no definite D call. Germline values: CDR1 DFQATT, CDR2 SNEGSKA (reference sequence). Deletions cut 2 bases from V and 6 bases from J, with 6 bases between. The CDR3 is made up of 11 amino acids. CDR3 sequence: CSARLADTQYF. CDR3 nucleotide sequence: TGCAGTGCTAGATTGGCCGATACGCAGTATTTT.

This clone turned up a few times. This sequence joins TRBV30 and TRBJ1-6, with D tentatively TRBD1 (6 bases). This CDR3 contains 14 residues. Germline CDR1 GTSNPN, CDR2 SVGIG (reference sequence). Trimming took 1 base from V and 10 from J, leaving 14 bases between them. Here the CDR3 reads CAWSGGHQVSPLHF. CDR3 sequence (DNA): TGTGCCTGGAGTGGGGGACACCAAGTCTCACCCCTCCACTTT.

This clone was counted between two and nine times. The rearrangement links TRBV29-1 to TRBJ2-1; D is perhaps TRBD1 (9 bases). The CDR3 has 15 amino acids. V lost 7 bases to trimming and J lost 8 bases, with 24 bases between them. Germline values: CDR1 SQVTM, CDR2 ANQGSEA. DNA of the CDR3: TGCAGCGCCCACCGGGGGGGGACAGGGCTGTATGAGCAGTTCTTC. This sequence encodes CSAHRGGTGLYEQFF.

This chain connects TRBV7-2 to TRBJ1-5; no definite D call. V was pared by 5 bases and J by 11 bases, with 13 bases between. Germline-derived CDR1 and CDR2 are SGHTA and FQGNSA. This CDR3 contains 12 residues. The CDR3 bases are TGTGCCAGCAGCCTCCGAGTCGGTGCCCAGCATTTT. The encoded protein is CASSLRVGAQHF.

V gene TRBV7-3 combines with J gene TRBJ2-1; D may be TRBD1 (8 bases). The CDR3 consists of 13 residues. Trimming shortened V by 5 bases and J by 12 bases, and 17 bases separated the two germline ends. Germline V CDR1 and CDR2: SGHTA, FQGTGA. CDR3 sequence reads: CASSPQGGDVQFF. The CDR3 DNA follows: TGTGCCAGCAGCCCACAGGGGGGGGATGTGCAGTTCTTC. Based on the CDR3 plus reference TRBV7-3 and TRBJ2-1, the full variable domain is GAGVSQTPSNKVTEKGKYVELRCDPISGHTALYWYRQSLGQGPEFLIYFQGTGAADDSGLPNDRFFAVRPEGSVSTLKIQRTERGDSAVYLCASSPQGGDVQFFGPGTRLTVL.

This clone came up once. V and J are TRBV7-2 and TRBJ1-6; D might be TRBD1 (5 bases). Per the germline V gene, CDR1 is SGHTA and CDR2 is FQGNSA. This CDR3 is built from 15 residues. Trimming shortened V by 4 bases and J by 4 bases, and 11 bases separated the two germline ends. The CDR3: CASSSQAVYNSPLHF. The CDR3 DNA sequence: TGTGCCAGCAGCTCACAGGCAGTGTATAATTCACCCCTCCACTTT.

The V call is TRBV27, the J call TRBJ2-1; D gene ambiguous. This CDR3 comprises 12 residues. Per germline, CDR1 MNHEY and CDR2 SMNVEV (reference sequence). V was pared by 3 bases and J by 14 bases, with 14 bases between. CDR3 region: CASSFARSIEFF. The DNA for the CDR3 is TGTGCCAGCAGTTTTGCCCGGTCAATTGAGTTCTTC.

This clone was observed a handful of times. The chain combines TRBV5-1 with TRBJ2-2; possibly TRBD2 for D (5 bases). Trimming removed 4 bases at V and 8 bases at J, with 18 bases between. Germline assignment: CDR1 SGHRS and CDR2 YFSETQ. The CDR3 runs to 15 residues. The CDR3 DNA reads TGCGCCAGCAGCACCCTCGCCCTAGCTACTGGGGAGCTGTTTTTT. This codes for CASSTLALATGELFF.